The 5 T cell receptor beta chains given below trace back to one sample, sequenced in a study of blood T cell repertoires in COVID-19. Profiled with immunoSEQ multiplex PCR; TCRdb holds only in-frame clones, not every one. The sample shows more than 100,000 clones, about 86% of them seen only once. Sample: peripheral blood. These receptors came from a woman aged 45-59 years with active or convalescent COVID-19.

The CDR3 DNA reads TGTGCCAGCAGTCACGACAGGGCCTCTGGAAACACCATATATTTT. It is translated as CASSHDRASGNTIYF. V gene TRBV28 combines with J gene TRBJ1-3, with TRBD1 matching 7 bases. CDR1 MDHEN and CDR2 SYDVKM come from the germline V gene. The CDR3 has 15 residues. V dropped 5 bases and J dropped 0; count of bases not matched to a gene: 4.

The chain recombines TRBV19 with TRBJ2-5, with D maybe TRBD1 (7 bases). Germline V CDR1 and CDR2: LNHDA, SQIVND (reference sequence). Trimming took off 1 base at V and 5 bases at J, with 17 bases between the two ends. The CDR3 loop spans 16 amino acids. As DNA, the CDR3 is TGTGCCAGTAGTATAGGGCTGACAGGGAGCGGGGAGACCCAGTACTTC. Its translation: CASSIGLTGSGETQYF. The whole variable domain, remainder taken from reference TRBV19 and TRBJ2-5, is DGGITQSPKYLFRKEGQNVTLSCEQNLNHDAMYWYRQDPGQGLRLIYYSQIVNDFQKGDIAEGYSVSREKKESFPLTVTSAQKNPTAFYLCASSIGLTGSGETQYFGPGTRLLVL.

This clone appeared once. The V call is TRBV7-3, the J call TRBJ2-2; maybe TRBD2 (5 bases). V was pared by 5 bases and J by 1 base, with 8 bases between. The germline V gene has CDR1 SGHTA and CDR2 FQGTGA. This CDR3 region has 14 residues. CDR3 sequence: CASSLRENTGELFF. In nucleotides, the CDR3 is TGTGCCAGCAGCCTTCGGGAGAACACCGGGGAGCTGTTTTTT.

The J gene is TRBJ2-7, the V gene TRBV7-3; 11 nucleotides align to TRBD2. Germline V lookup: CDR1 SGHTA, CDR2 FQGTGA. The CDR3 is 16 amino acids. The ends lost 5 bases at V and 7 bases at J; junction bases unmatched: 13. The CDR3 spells CASSPATSGSLEEQYF. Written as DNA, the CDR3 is TGTGCCAGCAGCCCGGCCACTAGCGGGAGCCTGGAGGAGCAGTACTTC.

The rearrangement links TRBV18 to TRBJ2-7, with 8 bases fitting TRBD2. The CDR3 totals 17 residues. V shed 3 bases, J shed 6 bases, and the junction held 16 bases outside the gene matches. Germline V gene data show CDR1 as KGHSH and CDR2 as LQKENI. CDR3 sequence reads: CASSPRGAGGHDGEQYF. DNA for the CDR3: TGTGCCAGCTCACCTCGGGGGGCGGGAGGTCATGATGGCGAGCAGTACTTC.